These 16 T cell receptor beta chains originate from one sample sequenced in a study of CD8+ T cells in alopecia areata. Extraction and reverse transcription of RNA yielded cDNA as the sequencing template. Repertoires were generated with immunoSEQ multiplex PCR, while TCRdb's copy carries only in-frame clones and drops some. The sample has about 270,000 clones, none seen only once. The sorting of pooled cutaneous lymph node cells relied on CD4, CD8alpha, NKG2D, NKG2ACE and other markers. The sequenced material came from CD4+ T cells sorted from a lymph node. The origin of the receptors is a C3H/HeJ mouse with alopecia areata. These mice share the MHC haplotype H2-k.

This clone has at least ten counts. Gene names are mouse gene names. The chain's CDR3 is CASSGTGGHYAEQFF. CDR3 bases read: TGTGCCAGCAGTGGGACTGGGGGGCATTATGCT. The rearrangement links TRBV13-1 to TRBJ2-1, with TRBD2 matching 11 bases. The DNA ends 4 residues before the CDR3 does, and the rest of the CDR3 is filled in from the germline J gene. The CDR3 consists of 15 residues. Germline CDR1 reads NSHNY; CDR2 reads SYGAGN. With V trimmed by 3 bases and J by 4 bases, 3 bases remained unmatched.

As concerns this clone: The germline and genes are mouse ones. The read is 4 residues too short to cover the CDR3 end, so that end is filled in from the germline J gene. This sequence joins TRBV3 and TRBJ2-5; 12 nucleotides agree with TRBD2. V lost 4 bases, J lost 2 bases, and 7 bases stayed unmatched. Germline CDR1 SNHLY, CDR2 FYNGKV (reference sequence). The CDR3 has 17 amino acids. The part of the CDR3 DNA that was read is TGTGCCAGCAGCTGGCGACTGGGGGGGCGCTCCCAAGAC. Amino acid sequence: CASSWRLGGRSQD. The CDR3 in its entirety is CASSWRLGGRSQDTQYF.

A word on this clone: Genes and germline come from the mouse. The read is 4 residues too short to cover the CDR3 end, so that end is filled in from the germline J gene. The rearrangement joins TRBV1 to TRBJ2-4; maybe TRBD1 (6 bases). The germline CDR1 and CDR2 sequences are NSQYPW and LRSPGD (reference sequence). The V gene lost 4 bases and the J gene lost 2 bases, with 13 bases spanning the gap. This CDR3 has 15 amino acids. CDR3 DNA (partial): TGCACCTGCAGTGATCCCCGGGACAATCAAAAC. This gives the protein CTCSDPRDNQN. The CDR3 as a whole reads CTCSDPRDNQNTLYF.

As for this clone: Gene names follow the mouse nomenclature. The read halts 4 residues ahead of the CDR3 end, with the missing end drawn from the germline J gene. The chain uses TRBV17 and TRBJ2-1; TRBD2 agrees at 11 bases. CDR1 and CDR2 from the germline V gene are MNHDT and YYDKIL. Trimming took 6 bases from V and 3 from J; bases not matched to a gene: 7. The CDR3 is 16 amino acids. CDR3 DNA, as far as it was read: TGTGCTAGCAGCCTTGACTGGGGGGGGCGCTATGCT. It specifies CASSLDWGGRYA. The whole CDR3 reads CASSLDWGGRYAEQFF.

Remarks on this clone: Genes and germline come from the mouse. Read coverage stops 4 residues before the CDR3 terminus; the germline J gene supplies the remainder. V is TRBV5 and J is TRBJ2-2; possible D gene TRBD2, 7 bases. V was shortened by 1 base and J by 3 bases, with 12 bases between the two germline ends. This CDR3 comprises 16 residues. In germline, CDR1 is LGHNA, CDR2 YNLKQL (reference sequence). The CDR3 DNA, read in part, is TGTGCCAGCAGCCAAGTCCGGGGGGCCGACACCGGG. This translates into CASSQVRGADTG. The whole CDR3 region reads CASSQVRGADTGQLYF.

This clone was recorded many times. The genes and germline here are from mouse. The DNA ends 4 residues before the CDR3 does, and the rest of the CDR3 is filled in from the germline J gene. The rearrangement uses TRBV17 and TRBJ2-2; D remains unclear. Trimming stripped 7 bases from V and 0 bases from J, with 6 bases between. The germline gives CDR1 MNHDT, CDR2 YYDKIL. There are 13 residues in the CDR3. CDR3 residues: CASTTTNTGQLYF. The sequenced CDR3 bases are TGTGCTAGCACCACAACAAACACCGGG.

About this clone: Any gene name here is a mouse gene name. The identical CDR3 is also encoded by other nucleotide sequences in the sample. CDR3 residues: CASGGQGEDTQYF. The CDR3 DNA, read in part, is TGTGCCAGCGGGGGACAGGGAGAGGAC. This sequence joins TRBV13-2 and TRBJ2-5, with 9 nucleotides matching TRBD1. With the read ending 4 residues before the CDR3 end, the germline J gene is used to fill in that end. This CDR3 contains 13 residues. Germline CDR1 reads NNHNN; CDR2 reads SYGAGS (reference sequence).

Only a few counts were recorded for this clone. Genes here carry mouse names. The read ends 4 residues shy of where the CDR3 ends; the end is completed using the germline J gene. This chain links TRBV19 with TRBJ2-1; TRBD1 matches at 8 bases. CDR1 and CDR2 from the germline V gene are FNHDT and SITEND (reference sequence). The CDR3 extends over 14 amino acids. The CDR3 reads CASSIGPGGAEQFF. The DNA read from the CDR3 is TGTGCCAGCAGTATAGGCCCAGGGGGCGCT.

This clone showed up many times. Gene names are mouse gene names. The CDR3 end is not reached by the read, which stops 4 residues before it; the germline J gene fills it in. The genes are TRBV13-3 and TRBJ1-1, with D maybe TRBD1 (5 bases). CDR3 size: 13 residues. The germline CDR1 and CDR2 sequences are NNHDY and SYVADS. The ends were cut back, 0 bases at V and 4 bases at J, with 7 bases in the middle. The sequenced CDR3 bases are TGTGCCAGCAGTGATGCCAGGGCCACA. As protein: CASSDARAT. The CDR3 reads in full as CASSDARATEVFF.

Concerning this clone: Gene names and germline match the mouse. The read halts 4 residues ahead of the CDR3 end, with the missing end drawn from the germline J gene. The chain recombines TRBV1 with TRBJ2-1; the match to TRBD2 covers 8 bases. Germline V CDR1 and CDR2: NSQYPW, LRSPGD (reference sequence). The CDR3 length is 14 residues. The V and J ends lost 3 bases and 6 bases, in that order; junction bases with no gene match: 4. The CDR3 DNA, read in part, is TGCACCTGCAGTGCGCCTGGGGGGCTTGCT. Amino acid sequence: CTCSAPGGLA. The full CDR3 reads CTCSAPGGLAEQFF.

About this clone: Mouse gene names apply. The CDR3 end lies 4 residues beyond the end of the read and is filled in from the germline J gene. Distinct nucleotide sequences in the sample also encode this CDR3. The chain has TRBV31 and TRBJ2-3; the D gene is possibly TRBD2 (6 bases). Looked up from germline, CDR1 is GKSSPN and CDR2 is SITVG. Between the trimmed V and J ends, which lost 1 base and 0 bases, there was a span of 8 bases. This CDR3 is built from 14 residues. Incomplete CDR3 DNA: TGTGCCTGGAGTCGCTGGGGTAGTGCAGAA. Amino acids: CAWSRWGSAE. The whole CDR3 is CAWSRWGSAETLYF.

Notes on this clone: Genes here carry mouse names. The observed sequence ends 4 residues before the CDR3 terminus, with the missing tail filled in from the germline J gene. This chain connects TRBV13-2 to TRBJ2-2; 9 nucleotides line up with TRBD2. V shed 0 bases and J 4 bases; nucleotides not matched to a gene: 1. Germline V lookup: CDR1 NNHNN, CDR2 SYGAGS (reference sequence). There are 15 residues in the CDR3. The part of the CDR3 DNA that was read is TGTGCCAGCGGTGATGCGACTGGGGGCACCGGG. Encoded protein: CASGDATGGTG. The CDR3 reads in full as CASGDATGGTGQLYF.

A few counts support this clone. Genes and germline are mouse. The read is 4 residues too short to cover the CDR3 end, so that end is filled in from the germline J gene. In the same sample, other DNA sequences code for this CDR3. The genes are TRBV13-1 and TRBJ1-1; 7 positions match TRBD1. The CDR3 runs 14 residues. Germline-derived CDR1 and CDR2 are NSHNY and SYGAGN. Losses at the gene ends were 2 bases for V and 1 base for J; bases not matched to a gene: 2. The CDR3 protein is CASSEDRRNTEVFF. The sequenced CDR3 bases are TGTGCCAGCAGTGAGGACAGGAGAAACACA.

In regard to this clone: Genes and germline come from the mouse. The read falls 4 residues short of the CDR3 end, and the missing part is taken from the germline J gene. Other DNA sequences from this sample encode an identical CDR3 as well. This sequence joins TRBV19 and TRBJ2-7, with 7 positions matching TRBD1. CDR1 is FNHDT, CDR2 SITEND, per germline (reference sequence). The CDR3 has 13 amino acids. Losses at the gene ends were 4 bases for V and 3 bases for J; bases not matched to a gene: 4. The CDR3 DNA, read in part, is TGTGCCAGCAGTCCAAGGGACAGCTAT. This codes for CASSPRDSY. The full-length CDR3 reads as CASSPRDSYEQYF.

A remark on this clone: The germline and genes are mouse ones. The read falls 4 residues short of the CDR3 end, and the missing part is taken from the germline J gene. The genes are TRBV31 and TRBJ1-1; D is possibly TRBD1 (5 bases). Germline V gene sequence: CDR1 GKSSPN, CDR2 SITVG. The V end lost 0 bases, the J end lost 1 base, and 15 bases lay between the germline ends. CDR3 length: 16 amino acids. CDR3 DNA, as far as it was read: TGTGCCTGGAGTCTAGGAAGGCCAGGGAAAAACACA. Translating gives CAWSLGRPGKNT. In full, the CDR3 is CAWSLGRPGKNTEVFF.

Points on this clone: Mouse gene names apply. The read finishes 4 residues shy of the CDR3 end, and the germline J gene is used to complete it. V gene TRBV13-1 combines with J gene TRBJ2-1, with 7 bases identical to TRBD1. The V and J ends lost 5 bases and 3 bases, in that order; junction bases with no gene match: 8. The CDR3 has 15 amino acids. Germline V gene data show CDR1 as NSHNY and CDR2 as SYGAGN. The DNA read from the CDR3 is TGTGCCAGCAGGGGAGGGGACAGAATCTATGCT. Its protein is CASRGGDRIYA. The entire CDR3 is CASRGGDRIYAEQFF.